The sequence of this T cell receptor beta chain was determined in a study of control samples from healthy donors and cancer patients. Trimming stripped 2 bases from V and 8 bases from J, with 16 bases between. Germline lookup yields CDR1 GTSNPN and CDR2 SVGIG (reference sequence). The CDR3 length is 15 residues. Profiled with immunoSEQ multiplex PCR; TCRdb holds only in-frame clones, not every one. The sample shows 90,000 or so clones, about 88% of them seen only once. The sequence was obtained from a woman in her 70s in good health. Specimen: blood. The chain has TRBV30 and TRBJ1-6; D possibly corresponds to TRBD1 (5 bases). The CDR3 DNA follows: TGTGCCTGGAGTCGGGACGGACTCAGAGATTCACCCCTCCACTTT. It specifies CAWSRDGLRDSPLHF.